This T cell receptor (beta chain) stems from a study of T cell responses to AZD1222 COVID-19 vaccine. Whole-study findings and limits: The study reported that nearly half of spike-specific TCRs target unmutated variant regions.

The table came from immunoSEQ multiplex PCR; TCRdb's copy has only in-frame clones and leaves some out. The sample lists about 150,000 clones, roughly 90% occurring once. The CDR3 sequence is 14 residues long. Trimming cost V 0 bases and J 4 bases; bases outside gene matches: 2. Germline V gene sequence: CDR1 WNHNN, CDR2 SYGVQD (reference sequence). Of note for this clone: Its antigen is not known.

The source material was peripheral blood, sampled 28 days after the second AZD1222 dose. The clonotype comes from an adult who received the AZD1222 COVID-19 vaccine. This chain joins TRBV10-1 and TRBJ1-1; 7 nucleotides align to TRBD1. In DNA form, the CDR3 reads TGCGCCAGCAGTGAGTCGACAGGGACCACTGAAGCTTTCTTT. Translation: CASSESTGTTEAFF.